This T cell receptor beta chain was identified during a study of kidney transplant recipient with SARS-CoV-2 infection. The CDR3 runs 17 residues. Trimming stripped 5 bases from V and 4 bases from J, with 23 bases between. The germline V gene encodes CDR1 LGHDT and CDR2 YNNKEL (reference sequence). This clonotype has a count of ten or more. TCRdb re-called the reads with MiXCR, one entry per CDR3 protein. The data hold under 250,000 distinct CDR3 sequences, with 25% to 30% observed a single time. This receptor was taken from a male patient in his thirties who had COVID-19 and was a kidney transplant recipient. Certain T cells may be donor cells from the graft. The V and J genes are TRBV3-1 and TRBJ1-2; D is uncertain. The sequenced sample was a blood sample, obtained at baseline and between days 110 and 120 from a kidney transplant recipient. The DNA of the CDR3 is TGTGCCAGCAGCTGGATAATCACCCTTCGAAAGACCTATGGCTACACCTTC. It specifies CASSWIITLRKTYGYTF.